This T cell receptor beta chain was identified in a study of blood T cell repertoires in COVID-19. Background on the study: Nucleic acid was either cDNA or gDNA, and it came from T cells, B-cell-depleted T cells, or PBMCs.

Assignment of participants to cohorts was predicated upon participant-reported clinical history. The assay was immunoSEQ multiplex PCR, and TCRdb's table has in-frame clones only and misses some. The table lists some 350,000 clones, approximately 88% of them singletons. The germline CDR1 and CDR2 sequences are SGHTA and FQGNSA. V gave up 5 bases and J gave up 5 bases; unmatched junction bases: 10. The CDR3 extends over 15 amino acids. The V gene is TRBV7-2, the J gene TRBJ2-5; TRBD2 aligns across 8 bases. The source material was PBMCs or T cells enriched from blood (not recorded which). The sequence derives from a man between 25 and 39 years old who had recovered from COVID-19. The CDR3 reads CASSIPGLGVETQYF. The CDR3, as DNA: TGTGCCAGCAGCATCCCGGGACTAGGAGTGGAGACCCAGTACTTC. Complete variable domain (other parts from reference TRBV7-2 and TRBJ2-5): GAGVSQSPSNKVTEKGKDVELRCDPISGHTALYWYRQSLGQGLEFLIYFQGNSAPDKSGLPSDRFSAERTGGSVSTLTIQRTQQEDSAVYLCASSIPGLGVETQYFGPGTRLLVL.